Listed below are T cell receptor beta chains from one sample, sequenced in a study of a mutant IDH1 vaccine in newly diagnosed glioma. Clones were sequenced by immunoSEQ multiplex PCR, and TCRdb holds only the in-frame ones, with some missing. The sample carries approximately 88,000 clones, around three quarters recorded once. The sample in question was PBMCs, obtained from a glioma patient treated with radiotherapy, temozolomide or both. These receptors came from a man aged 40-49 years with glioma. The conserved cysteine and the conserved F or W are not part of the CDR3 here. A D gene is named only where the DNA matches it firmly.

CDR3: ASSEWDKTYEQY
V: TRBV6-1
D: NA
J: TRBJ2-7

CDR3: ASSLGGGAYNEQF
V: TRBV7-6
D: TRBD2
J: TRBJ2-1

CDR3: AWSVGARPSYEQY
V: TRBV30
D: NA
J: TRBJ2-7

CDR3: ASSLLFLGDTQY
V: TRBV7-2
D: NA
J: TRBJ2-3

CDR3: ASMEGAGELF
V: TRBV28
D: NA
J: TRBJ2-2

CDR3: ASRRLSYNEQF
V: TRBV2
D: NA
J: TRBJ2-1

CDR3: ASRYDRGISYEQY
V: TRBV27
D: TRBD1
J: TRBJ2-7

CDR3: ASSQGGLKTQY
V: TRBV7-6
D: NA
J: TRBJ2-5

CDR3: ASSLGSVLAGAGETQY
V: TRBV7-2
D: TRBD2
J: TRBJ2-5

CDR3: ASSLGVPRGNSPLH
V: TRBV7-2
D: NA
J: TRBJ1-6

CDR3: ASSQYRGLNYGYT
V: TRBV4-3
D: TRBD1
J: TRBJ1-2

CDR3: ASSAGAPGYT
V: TRBV19
D: NA
J: TRBJ1-2

CDR3: AWSLGQGASTSNQPQH
V: TRBV30
D: TRBD1
J: TRBJ1-5

CDR3: ASSGYGFGYT
V: TRBV10-1
D: NA
J: TRBJ1-2

CDR3: ASSARRTGTQY
V: TRBV11-1
D: NA
J: TRBJ2-3

CDR3: ASSQGQSGTDTQY
V: TRBV4-3
D: NA
J: TRBJ2-3

CDR3: ASSLRGNIQY
V: TRBV5-1
D: NA
J: TRBJ2-4

CDR3: ASSYSQGATGELF
V: TRBV6-6
D: TRBD1
J: TRBJ2-2

CDR3: ASSQTGLAVQETQY
V: TRBV4-3
D: TRBD2
J: TRBJ2-5

CDR3: ASRMTGLEAF
V: TRBV25-1
D: TRBD1
J: TRBJ1-1

CDR3: ASSRTNTEAF
V: TRBV2
D: NA
J: TRBJ1-1

CDR3: ASSIGSSYEQY
V: TRBV19
D: NA
J: TRBJ2-7

CDR3: ASSQELLGYGYT
V: TRBV14
D: NA
J: TRBJ1-2

CDR3: ASGFGLAGGPGTDTQY
V: TRBV12-5
D: TRBD2
J: TRBJ2-3

CDR3: ASSVRGRGALGEQY
V: TRBV9
D: TRBD2
J: TRBJ2-7

CDR3: ASSLYGTYDPQH
V: TRBV27
D: NA
J: TRBJ1-5

CDR3: ASSLGGRGSTYEQY
V: TRBV7-2
D: NA
J: TRBJ2-7

CDR3: ASSLSGTGRNNEQF
V: TRBV5-4
D: TRBD1
J: TRBJ2-1

CDR3: ASSRGQGSYNEQF
V: TRBV7-2
D: TRBD1
J: TRBJ2-1

CDR3: ASSLGNRDEQY
V: TRBV7-9
D: NA
J: NA

CDR3: ASSLGGSGEAF
V: TRBV4-2
D: NA
J: TRBJ1-1

CDR3: ASSGTETGGRVQF
V: TRBV6-1
D: TRBD1
J: TRBJ2-1

CDR3: ATSIGPRDTQY
V: TRBV15
D: NA
J: TRBJ2-3

CDR3: ASSSGAGGETQY
V: TRBV7-2
D: TRBD2
J: TRBJ2-5

CDR3: ASSDEGVGNQPQH
V: TRBV2
D: NA
J: TRBJ1-5

CDR3: ASSAGQASGANVLT
V: TRBV18
D: NA
J: TRBJ2-6

CDR3: ASSLEGTSGGRQETQY
V: TRBV11-3
D: TRBD2
J: TRBJ2-5

CDR3: ASSQGPLNTEAF
V: TRBV4-2
D: NA
J: TRBJ1-1

CDR3: ASSLSNTDTQY
V: TRBV28
D: NA
J: TRBJ2-3

CDR3: ASSSDPTSSHEQY
V: TRBV5-6
D: TRBD2
J: TRBJ2-7

CDR3: ASSSRLAGGPVSDTQY
V: TRBV9
D: TRBD2
J: TRBJ2-3

CDR3: ASSPRRDVSTDTQY
V: TRBV7-9
D: NA
J: TRBJ2-3

CDR3: AWSRGGRSNQPQH
V: TRBV30
D: NA
J: TRBJ1-5

CDR3: ASGLIGGRGNEQF
V: TRBV12-5
D: NA
J: TRBJ2-1